The present T cell receptor beta chain was sequenced within a study of long-term antiretroviral therapy in people with HIV. Losses at the gene ends were 2 bases for V and 1 base for J; bases not matched to a gene: 0. The CDR3 consists of 14 residues. The V gene's germline CDR1 is ENHRY and CDR2 SYGVKD. The authors ran the immunoSEQ assay, v3.0, at survey level. Profiling relied on immunoSEQ multiplex PCR, and the TCRdb table lists in-frame clones only, not all of them. This table holds tens of thousands of clones, roughly 80% found once. The receptor was derived from a middle-aged man with HIV. This chain uses TRBV10-3 with TRBJ1-1, with 8 bases that match TRBD1. The source material was unsorted PBMCs, sampled 1.6 years after starting antiretroviral therapy. The CDR3 is CAISEGTGNTEAFF. CDR3 sequence (DNA): TGTGCCATCAGTGAGGGGACAGGGAACACTGAAGCTTTCTTT.